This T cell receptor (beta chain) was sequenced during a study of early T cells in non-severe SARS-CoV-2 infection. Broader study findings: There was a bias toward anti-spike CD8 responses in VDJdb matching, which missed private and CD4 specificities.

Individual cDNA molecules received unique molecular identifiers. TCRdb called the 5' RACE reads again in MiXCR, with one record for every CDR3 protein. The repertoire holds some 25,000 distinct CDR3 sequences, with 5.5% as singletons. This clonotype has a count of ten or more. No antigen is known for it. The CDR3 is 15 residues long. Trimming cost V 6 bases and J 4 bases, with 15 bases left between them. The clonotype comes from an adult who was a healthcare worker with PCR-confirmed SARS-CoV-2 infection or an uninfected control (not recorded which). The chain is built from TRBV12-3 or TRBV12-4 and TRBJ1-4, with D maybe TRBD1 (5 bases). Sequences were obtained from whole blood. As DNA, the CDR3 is TGTGCCAGCAGGCTGGGGGTGGCAGATAATGAAAAACTGTTTTTT. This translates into CASRLGVADNEKLFF.